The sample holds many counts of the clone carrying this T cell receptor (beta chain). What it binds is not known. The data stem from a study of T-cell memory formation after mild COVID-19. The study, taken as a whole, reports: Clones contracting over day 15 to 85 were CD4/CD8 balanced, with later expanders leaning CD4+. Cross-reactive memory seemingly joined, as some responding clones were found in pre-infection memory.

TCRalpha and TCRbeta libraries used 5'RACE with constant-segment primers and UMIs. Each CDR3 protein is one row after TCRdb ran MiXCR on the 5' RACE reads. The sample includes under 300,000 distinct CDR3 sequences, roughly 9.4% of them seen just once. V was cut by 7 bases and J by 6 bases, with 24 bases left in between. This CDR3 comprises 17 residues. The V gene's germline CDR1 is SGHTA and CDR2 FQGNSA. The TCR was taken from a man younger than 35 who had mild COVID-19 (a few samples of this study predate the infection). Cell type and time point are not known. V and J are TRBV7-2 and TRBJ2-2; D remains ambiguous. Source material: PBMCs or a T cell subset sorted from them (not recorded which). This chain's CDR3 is CASTGGRDSVPAGELFF. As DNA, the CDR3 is TGTGCCAGCACCGGCGGAAGGGATTCGGTTCCGGCCGGGGAGCTGTTTTTT.